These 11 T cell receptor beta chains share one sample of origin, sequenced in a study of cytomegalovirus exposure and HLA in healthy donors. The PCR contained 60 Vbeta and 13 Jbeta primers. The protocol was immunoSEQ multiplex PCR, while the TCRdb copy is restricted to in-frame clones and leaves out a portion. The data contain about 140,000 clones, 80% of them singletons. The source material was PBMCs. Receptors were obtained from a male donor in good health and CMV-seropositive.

The CDR3 nucleotides are TGTGCCAGCAGTTACTCGATACAGCATGAAGCTTTCTTT. Amino acids: CASSYSIQHEAFF. This rearrangement joins TRBV6-6 to TRBJ1-1; unclear D gene. Germline V gene data show CDR1 as MNHNY and CDR2 as SVGAGI (reference sequence). The V and J ends lost 0 bases and 7 bases respectively, with 9 bases between them. CDR3 length: 13 residues.

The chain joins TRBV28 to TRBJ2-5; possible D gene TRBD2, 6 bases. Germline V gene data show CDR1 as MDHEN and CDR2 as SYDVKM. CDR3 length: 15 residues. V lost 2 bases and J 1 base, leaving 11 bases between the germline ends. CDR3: CASSLASAGQETQYF. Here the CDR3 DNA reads TGTGCCAGCAGTTTAGCTAGCGCCGGCCAAGAGACCCAGTACTTC.

The CDR3 DNA reads as TGTGCCAGCAGTTCCAGGGGTGTAGGGAATCAGCCCCAGCATTTT. Its translation: CASSSRGVGNQPQHF. This chain connects TRBV2 to TRBJ1-5, with TRBD1 as a possible D gene (6 bases). The CDR3 contains 15 residues. Germline lookup yields CDR1 SNHLY and CDR2 FYNNEI. Trimming left V 5 bases short and J 4 bases short, with 15 bases between.

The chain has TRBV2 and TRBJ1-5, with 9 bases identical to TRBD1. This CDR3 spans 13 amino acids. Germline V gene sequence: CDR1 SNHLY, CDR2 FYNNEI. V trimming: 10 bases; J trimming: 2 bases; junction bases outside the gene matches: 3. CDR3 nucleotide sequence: TGTGCCATTACAGGGGGCGGCAATCAGCCCCAGCATTTT. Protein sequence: CAITGGGNQPQHF. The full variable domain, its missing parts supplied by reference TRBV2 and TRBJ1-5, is EPEVTQTPSHQVTQMGQEVILRCVPISNHLYFYWYRQILGQKVEFLVSFYNNEISEKSEIFDDQFSVERPDGSNFTLKIRSTKLEDSAMYFCAITGGGNQPQHFGDGTRLSIL.

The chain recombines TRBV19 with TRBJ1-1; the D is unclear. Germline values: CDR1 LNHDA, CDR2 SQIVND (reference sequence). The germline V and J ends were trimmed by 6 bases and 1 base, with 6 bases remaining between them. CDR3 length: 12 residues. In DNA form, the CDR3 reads TGTGCCAGTAGGCTCGGGAACACTGAAGCTTTCTTT. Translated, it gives CASRLGNTEAFF. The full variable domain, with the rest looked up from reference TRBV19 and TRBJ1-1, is DGGITQSPKYLFRKEGQNVTLSCEQNLNHDAMYWYRQDPGQGLRLIYYSQIVNDFQKGDIAEGYSVSREKKESFPLTVTSAQKNPTAFYLCASRLGNTEAFFGQGTRLTVV.

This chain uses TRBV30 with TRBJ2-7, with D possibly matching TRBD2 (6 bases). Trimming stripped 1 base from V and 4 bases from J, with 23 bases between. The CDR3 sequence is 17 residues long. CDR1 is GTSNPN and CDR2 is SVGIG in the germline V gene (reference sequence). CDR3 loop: CAWSAPPPLAGRYEQYF. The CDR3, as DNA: TGTGCCTGGAGTGCACCCCCCCCTCTCGCGGGGAGGTACGAGCAGTACTTC.

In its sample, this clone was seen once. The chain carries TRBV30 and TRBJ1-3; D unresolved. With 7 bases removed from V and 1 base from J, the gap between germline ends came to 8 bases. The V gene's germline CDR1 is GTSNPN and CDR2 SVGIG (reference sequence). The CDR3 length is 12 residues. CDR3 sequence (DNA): TGTGCCTCACAGCTTTCTGGAAACACCATATATTTT. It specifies CASQLSGNTIYF. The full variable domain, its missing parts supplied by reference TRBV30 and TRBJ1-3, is SQTIHQWPATLVQPVGSPLSLECTVEGTSNPNLYWYRQAAGRGLQLLFYSVGIGQISSEVPQNLSASRPQDRQFILSSKKLLLSDSGFYLCASQLSGNTIYFGEGSWLTVV.

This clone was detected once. The CDR3 reads CASSRGGADTQYF. In nucleotides, the CDR3 is TGTGCCAGCAGCCGGGGGGGGGCAGATACGCAGTATTTT. V usage is TRBV11-2 and J usage is TRBJ2-3, with 8 positions matching TRBD2. Germline assignment: CDR1 SGHAT and CDR2 FQNNGV. The J segment lost 4 bases and the V segment lost 5 bases, leaving 2 bases of the junction unmatched. CDR3 length: 13 amino acids.

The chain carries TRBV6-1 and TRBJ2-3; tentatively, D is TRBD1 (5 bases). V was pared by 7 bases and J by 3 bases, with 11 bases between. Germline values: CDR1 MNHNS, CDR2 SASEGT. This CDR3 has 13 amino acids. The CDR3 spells CASTLTATDTQYF. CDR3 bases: TGTGCCAGCACCCTGACAGCGACAGATACGCAGTATTTT.

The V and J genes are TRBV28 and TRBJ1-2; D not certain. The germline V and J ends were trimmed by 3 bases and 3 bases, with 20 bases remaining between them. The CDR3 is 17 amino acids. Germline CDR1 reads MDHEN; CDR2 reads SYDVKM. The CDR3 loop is CASSFFVARAGDYGYTF. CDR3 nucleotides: TGTGCCAGCAGTTTCTTCGTGGCGCGGGCGGGAGACTATGGCTACACCTTC.

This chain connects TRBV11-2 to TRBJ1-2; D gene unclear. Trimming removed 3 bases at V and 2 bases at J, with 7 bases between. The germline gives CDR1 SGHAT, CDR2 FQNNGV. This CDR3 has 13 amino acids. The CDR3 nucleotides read TGTGCCAGCAGCTTGAACCTAAACTATGGCTACACCTTC. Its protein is CASSLNLNYGYTF.